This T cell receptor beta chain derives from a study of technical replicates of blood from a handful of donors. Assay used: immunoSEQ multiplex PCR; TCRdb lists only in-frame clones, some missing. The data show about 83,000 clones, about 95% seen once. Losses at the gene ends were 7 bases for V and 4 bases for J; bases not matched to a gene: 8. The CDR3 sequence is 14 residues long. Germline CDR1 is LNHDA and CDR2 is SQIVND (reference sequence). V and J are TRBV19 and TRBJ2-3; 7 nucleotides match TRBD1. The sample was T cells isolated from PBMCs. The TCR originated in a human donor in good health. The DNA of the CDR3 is TGTGCCAGTAAGCCAGGGGGAAAGTCAGATACGCAGTATTTT. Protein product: CASKPGGKSDTQYF.